What follows are 26 T cell receptor beta chains derived from one specimen sequenced in a study of control samples from healthy donors and cancer patients. Some clones are missing from TCRdb's copy, which holds only in-frame ones; the method was immunoSEQ multiplex PCR. The sample comprises roughly 140,000 clones, roughly 90% of which are singletons, and 4.9% rests with the top ten. The specimen was blood. The receptors here all came from a man aged 25-45 years in good health.

This clone was observed a few times. The chain is built from TRBV6-1 and TRBJ1-1; D gene ambiguous. Trimming pared 2 bases from V and 7 bases from J, leaving 8 bases between. The CDR3 contains 12 residues. Looked up from germline, CDR1 is MNHNS and CDR2 is SASEGT. CDR3 in amino acids: CASSENAFEAFF. The DNA for the CDR3 is TGTGCCAGCAGTGAAAACGCGTTTGAAGCTTTCTTT.

The genes are TRBV5-4 and TRBJ2-7; D may match TRBD1 or TRBD2 (5 bases each). V dropped 6 bases and J dropped 0 bases, with 16 bases sitting between them. Per the germline V gene, CDR1 is SGHNT and CDR2 is YYREEE (reference sequence). This CDR3 spans 15 amino acids. The CDR3 DNA reads as TGTGCCAGCACCCGGGACGGGGAGTCCTCCTACGAGCAGTACTTC. Its protein product is CASTRDGESSYEQYF.

This chain joins TRBV4-3 and TRBJ1-5, with D perhaps matching TRBD1 (6 bases). This CDR3 spans 17 amino acids. Trimming took off 1 base at V and 0 bases at J, with 13 bases between the two ends. CDR1 is LGHNA and CDR2 is YSLEER in the germline V gene. CDR3 DNA: TGCGCCAGCAGCCAAGGAACAGGGACTCATAGCAATCAGCCCCAGCATTTT. It yields the protein CASSQGTGTHSNQPQHF.

The V call is TRBV19, the J call TRBJ2-5, with D uncertain. The germline V gene has CDR1 LNHDA and CDR2 SQIVND (reference sequence). This CDR3 region has 12 residues. Trimming stripped 6 bases from V and 5 bases from J, with 10 bases between. DNA of the CDR3: TGTGCCAGTAGAAGTCGGTTGGAGACCCAGTACTTC. This encodes CASRSRLETQYF. Full variable domain (outside the CDR3, taken from reference TRBV19 and TRBJ2-5): DGGITQSPKYLFRKEGQNVTLSCEQNLNHDAMYWYRQDPGQGLRLIYYSQIVNDFQKGDIAEGYSVSREKKESFPLTVTSAQKNPTAFYLCASRSRLETQYFGPGTRLLVL.

The chain joins TRBV29-1 to TRBJ2-7; D could derive from TRBD1 or TRBD2 (5 bases each). The CDR3 sequence is 12 residues long. Per the germline V gene, CDR1 is SQVTM and CDR2 is ANQGSEA. V shed 6 bases and J shed 3 bases, with 12 bases lying between them. Here the CDR3 reads CSVSGPFYEQYF. CDR3 nucleotides: TGCAGCGTGTCGGGACCGTTCTACGAGCAGTACTTC.

The V gene is TRBV3-1 (or the pseudogene TRBV3-2), the J gene TRBJ2-7; 11 nucleotides match TRBD2. CDR1 is LGHDT, CDR2 YNNKEL, per germline (reference sequence). V dropped 0 bases and J dropped 5; count of bases not matched to a gene: 6. The CDR3 has 16 amino acids. CDR3 bases: TGTGCCAGCAGCCAAGATTCACTAGCGGGAGCCAACGAGCAGTACTTC. Amino acid sequence: CASSQDSLAGANEQYF.

The J gene is TRBJ2-1, the V gene TRBV7-2; 7 bases fit TRBD2. V trimming: 3 bases; J trimming: 6 bases; junction bases outside the gene matches: 8. The CDR3 is 15 amino acids. Germline loops: CDR1 SGHTA, CDR2 FQGNSA. CDR3 residues: CASSFKWGGGNEQFF. The CDR3 DNA reads TGTGCCAGCAGCTTTAAGTGGGGGGGAGGCAATGAGCAGTTCTTC.

The genes are TRBV6-4 and TRBJ2-6; D unclear. The length of the CDR3 is 15 residues. Between the trimmed V and J ends, which lost 0 bases and 1 base, there was a span of 4 bases. Germline V gene data show CDR1 as MRHNA and CDR2 as SNTAGT. Here the CDR3 reads CASSDSESGANVLTF. In DNA form, the CDR3 reads TGTGCCAGCAGTGACTCTGAGTCTGGGGCCAACGTCCTGACTTTC.

This chain links TRBV30 with TRBJ2-7, with D hard to call. The V gene lost 1 base and the J gene lost 3 bases, with 10 bases spanning the gap. Germline CDR1 GTSNPN, CDR2 SVGIG (reference sequence). The CDR3 is made up of 13 amino acids. The CDR3 loop is CAWSAGRDYEQYF. The DNA for the CDR3 is TGTGCCTGGAGTGCTGGCAGAGACTACGAGCAGTACTTC.

The genes are TRBV5-6 and TRBJ2-7; TRBD1 aligns across 7 bases. The V gene end was trimmed by 7 bases and the J gene end by 3 bases; junction bases not matched to a gene: 7. This CDR3 is built from 13 residues. CDR1 and CDR2 from the germline V gene are SGHDT and YYEEEE. The DNA of the CDR3 is TGTGCCAGCTGTAGACAGGGCGGCTACGAGCAGTACTTC. Protein: CASCRQGGYEQYF.

The chain links TRBV29-1 to TRBJ2-5; 9 bases map to TRBD2. CDR3 length: 13 amino acids. Looked up from germline, CDR1 is SQVTM and CDR2 is ANQGSEA. Trimming cost V 4 bases and J 5 bases; bases outside gene matches: 5. The CDR3 nucleotides read TGCAGCGTTGTGCGCGGGAGGGTTGAGACCCAGTACTTC. Protein product: CSVVRGRVETQYF.

This clone appeared a few times. This sequence joins TRBV5-1 and TRBJ1-2, with 9 bases that match TRBD1. Germline CDR1 and CDR2: SGHRS and YFSETQ. The CDR3 extends over 15 amino acids. J was trimmed by 5 bases and V by 4 bases; bases with no gene match: 9. CDR3 amino acids: CASSIYRGPGYGYTF. CDR3 DNA: TGCGCCAGCAGCATCTACAGGGGGCCGGGGTATGGCTACACCTTC. Full variable domain (outside the CDR3, taken from reference TRBV5-1 and TRBJ1-2): KAGVTQTPRYLIKTRGQQVTLSCSPISGHRSVSWYQQTPGQGLQFLFEYFSETQRNKGNFPGRFSGRQFSNSRSEMNVSTLELGDSALYLCASSIYRGPGYGYTFGSGTRLTVV.

The chain uses TRBV27 and TRBJ2-3; perhaps TRBD1 as D (6 bases). The V and J ends lost 6 bases and 4 bases respectively, with 14 bases between them. CDR1 and CDR2 from the germline V gene are MNHEY and SMNVEV (reference sequence). This CDR3 comprises 14 residues. In DNA form, the CDR3 reads TGTGCCAGCAGAGGGGGACGGAATTCAGATACGCAGTATTTT. Protein sequence: CASRGGRNSDTQYF.

The CDR3 region has the DNA TGTGCCAGCAGACTAACAGGGCGCGCCCCCGCCGGGGAGCTGTTTTTT. Its protein product is CASRLTGRAPAGELFF. The chain joins TRBV6-6 to TRBJ2-2; D perhaps matches TRBD1 (6 bases). Germline V gives CDR1 MNHNY, CDR2 SVGAGI (reference sequence). Trimming stripped 6 bases from V and 6 bases from J, with 20 bases between. The CDR3 is made up of 16 amino acids.

This chain links TRBV5-1 with TRBJ2-1; D unresolved. There are 15 residues in the CDR3. Germline CDR1 and CDR2: SGHRS and YFSETQ. With 1 base removed from V and 0 bases from J, the gap between germline ends came to 8 bases. The CDR3 here is CASSLPQSSYNEQFF. For the CDR3, the DNA is TGCGCCAGCAGCTTGCCACAGTCCTCCTACAATGAGCAGTTCTTC.

The chain uses TRBV7-3 and TRBJ2-1; D is ambiguous. V lost 1 base, J lost 5 bases, and 0 bases lay in between. CDR3 length equals 11 residues. Germline V gene lookup returns CDR1 SGHTA and CDR2 FQGTGA. This CDR3 is CASSLNNEQFF. The CDR3 nucleotides read TGTGCCAGCAGCTTAAACAATGAGCAGTTCTTC.

The chain uses TRBV7-9 and TRBJ2-7; TRBD1 or TRBD2 may be the D gene (5 bases each). The CDR3 is made up of 12 amino acids. Germline V gives CDR1 SEHNR, CDR2 FQNEAQ (reference sequence). The V end was cut by 3 bases, the J end by 2 bases, with 5 bases between. CDR3 DNA: TGTGCCAGCAGCTTGGGGGCCTACGAGCAGTACTTC. This gives the protein CASSLGAYEQYF.

The chain employs TRBV18 and TRBJ2-7, with 8 bases fitting TRBD1. Trimming removed 3 bases from V and 5 bases from J; junction bases left unmatched: 6. Germline V lookup: CDR1 KGHSH, CDR2 LQKENI. The length of the CDR3 is 14 residues. The CDR3 DNA sequence: TGTGCCAGCTCACCTCATCCGGGACAGGACGAGCAGTACTTC. Protein: CASSPHPGQDEQYF. Together with reference TRBV18 and TRBJ2-7, the CDR3 gives the full variable domain: NAGVMQNPRHLVRRRGQEARLRCSPMKGHSHVYWYRQLPEEGLKFMVYLQKENIIDESGMPKERFSAEFPKEGPSILRIQQVVRGDSAAYFCASSPHPGQDEQYFGPGTRLTVT.

The chain combines TRBV9 with TRBJ2-7; 11 nucleotides agree with TRBD2. Trimming at V came to 3 bases and at J to 3 bases, leaving 2 bases not matched to a gene. Germline CDR1 is SGDLS and CDR2 is YYNGEE. The CDR3 runs to 14 residues. The CDR3, as DNA: TGTGCCAGCAGCGGGGGGACTAGCGGCTACGAGCAGTACTTC. Its translation is CASSGGTSGYEQYF.

V and J are TRBV6-5 and TRBJ2-7, with 8 bases matching TRBD1. Germline trimming cut 10 bases from V and 6 bases from J; bases unmatched to any gene: 8. The CDR3 runs 12 residues. Germline V lookup: CDR1 MNHEY, CDR2 SVGAGI. In nucleotides, the CDR3 is TGTGCCACAACGACAGGGGTCGCCGAGCAGTACTTC. Protein product: CATTTGVAEQYF.

The chain carries TRBV6-5 and TRBJ2-5; 9 positions agree with TRBD2. Germline CDR1 and CDR2: MNHEY and SVGAGI. V was pared by 3 bases and J by 5 bases, with 7 bases of the junction left unmatched. This CDR3 region has 15 residues. The CDR3 region is CASSYGREGGETQYF. The CDR3 DNA follows: TGTGCCAGCAGTTATGGGCGGGAGGGAGGTGAGACCCAGTACTTC.

This clone was counted once. The rearrangement joins TRBV5-6 to TRBJ1-5; unclear D gene. CDR3 size: 15 residues. The germline V and J ends were trimmed by 2 bases and 0 bases, with 9 bases remaining between them. The V gene's germline CDR1 is SGHDT and CDR2 YYEEEE. The CDR3 DNA reads as TGTGCCAGCAGCTTCCTGGGCAATAGCAATCAGCCCCAGCATTTT. Translating gives CASSFLGNSNQPQHF.

The J gene is TRBJ2-7, the V gene TRBV7-9; 8 bases line up with TRBD1. This CDR3 region has 15 residues. Germline-derived CDR1 and CDR2 are SEHNR and FQNEAQ (reference sequence). V lost 1 base and J lost 2; bases outside the gene matches: 4. The CDR3 DNA reads as TGTGCCAGCAGCTTAGTGGCAGGGGGCACCTACGAGCAGTACTTC. Protein product: CASSLVAGGTYEQYF.

The gene calls are TRBV3-1 (or the pseudogene TRBV3-2) and TRBJ2-3; 9 bases agree with TRBD2. Losses at the gene ends were 0 bases for V and 6 bases for J; bases not matched to a gene: 25. This CDR3 has 22 residues. Germline CDR1 reads LGHDT; CDR2 reads YNNKEL (reference sequence). Written as DNA, the CDR3 is TGTGCCAGCAGCCAAGATCCCCCGGCAGGGGGTAATAGCGGGAGAGGGAGGGATACGCAGTATTTT. It yields the protein CASSQDPPAGGNSGRGRDTQYF.

The chain couples TRBV29-1 to TRBJ1-4; 10 bases line up with TRBD1. The CDR3 has 17 amino acids. Losses at the gene ends were 4 bases for V and 10 bases for J; bases not matched to a gene: 18. The germline V gene has CDR1 SQVTM and CDR2 ANQGSEA. This chain's CDR3 is CSVAGTGEEIDEGKLFF. CDR3 nucleotide sequence: TGCAGCGTTGCTGGGACAGGGGAGGAGATCGATGAAGGAAAACTGTTTTTT.

This clone was seen more than once but under ten times. The CDR3 DNA reads as TGTGCCAGCAGAGTGAGACAGGGAGCGTCCTACGAGCAGTACTTC. This sequence encodes CASRVRQGASYEQYF. This chain joins TRBV27 and TRBJ2-7; 7 nucleotides agree with TRBD1. V gave up 6 bases and J gave up 1 base; unmatched junction bases: 9. The CDR3 is made up of 15 amino acids. From germline, CDR1 is MNHEY and CDR2 SMNVEV (reference sequence).